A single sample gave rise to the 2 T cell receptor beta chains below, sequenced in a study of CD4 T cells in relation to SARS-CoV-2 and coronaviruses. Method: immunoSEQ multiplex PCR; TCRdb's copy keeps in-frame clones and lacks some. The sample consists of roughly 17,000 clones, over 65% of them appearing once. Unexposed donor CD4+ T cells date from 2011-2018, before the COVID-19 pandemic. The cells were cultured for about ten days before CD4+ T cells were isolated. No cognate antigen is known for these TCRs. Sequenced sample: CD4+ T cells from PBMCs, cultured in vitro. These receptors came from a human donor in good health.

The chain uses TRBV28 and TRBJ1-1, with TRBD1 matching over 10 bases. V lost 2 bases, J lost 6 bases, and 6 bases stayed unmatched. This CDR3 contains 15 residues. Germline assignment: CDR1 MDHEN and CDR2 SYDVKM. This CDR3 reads CASSLPGQGSPEAFF. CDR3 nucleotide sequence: TGTGCCAGCAGTTTACCGGGACAGGGGTCTCCTGAAGCTTTCTTT.

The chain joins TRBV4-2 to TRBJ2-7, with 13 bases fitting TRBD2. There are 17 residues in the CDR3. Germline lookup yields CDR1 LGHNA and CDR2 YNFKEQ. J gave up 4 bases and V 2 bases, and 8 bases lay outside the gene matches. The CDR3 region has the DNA TGTGCCAGCAGCCAAAATTTGGGACTAGCGGGAACGTACGAGCAGTACTTC. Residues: CASSQNLGLAGTYEQYF.